Given below is one T cell receptor beta chain in context. Its antigen is not known. This sample was taken from a study of shared clonotypes between healthy human individuals. Study observations and caveats: The generation probabilities recorded for non-shared clonotypes fell below those of clonotypes shared by all four donors. The expectation was that sequencing depth would affect clonotype sharing among donors.

Sequencing was at deep level. The table came from immunoSEQ multiplex PCR; TCRdb's copy has only in-frame clones and leaves some out. The sample has approximately 2.3 million clones; approximately 93% are singletons. The CDR3 consists of 14 residues. The V end was cut by 2 bases, the J end by 5 bases, with 10 bases between. Germline V gene lookup returns CDR1 MNHEY and CDR2 SVGAGI. The rearrangement uses TRBV6-5 and TRBJ1-5, with D possibly TRBD1 on 5 matching bases. Sequenced material: naive CD4+ T cells from PBMCs. Subset reported: CD45RA+ positively selected. The sequence was collected from a man in his late teens or twenties in good health. Some clones in this sample may be carry-over from other donors' samples. The CDR3 DNA reads TGTGCCAGCAGTTACGCCAGGGCGGATCAGCCCCAGCATTTT. It codes for CASSYARADQPQHF.